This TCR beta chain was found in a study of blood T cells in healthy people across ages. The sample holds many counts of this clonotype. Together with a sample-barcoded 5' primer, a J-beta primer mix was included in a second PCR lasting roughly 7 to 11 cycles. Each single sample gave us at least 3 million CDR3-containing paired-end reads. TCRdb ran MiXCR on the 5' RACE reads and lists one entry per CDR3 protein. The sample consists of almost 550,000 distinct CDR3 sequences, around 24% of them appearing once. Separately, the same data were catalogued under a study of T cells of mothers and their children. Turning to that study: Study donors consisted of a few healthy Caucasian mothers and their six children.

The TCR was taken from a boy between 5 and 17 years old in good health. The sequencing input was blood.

The CDR3 spells CASSVVSGGAETQYF. DNA of the CDR3: TGTGCCAGCAGTGTGGTTAGCGGGGGGGCCGAGACCCAGTACTTC. V and J are TRBV2 and TRBJ2-5, with 11 bases lining up with TRBD2. CDR1 and CDR2 from the germline V gene are SNHLY and FYNNEI. After removal of 4 bases from V and 5 bases from J, the junction contained 6 bases not matched to a gene. The CDR3 runs to 15 residues.